This T cell receptor (beta chain) originates from a study of blood T cells in healthy people across ages. Worth noting for this clonotype: The antigen is not known.

Next came a second PCR, run for about 7 to 12 cycles, which used a sample-barcoded 5' primer along with a J-beta primer mix. Template switching added a 12-random-nucleotide identifier to every cDNA molecule. TCRdb ran MiXCR on the 5' RACE reads and lists one entry per CDR3 protein. This table has about 1.6 million distinct CDR3 sequences, about 32% appearing once. Study-wide points: As naive T cell percentage varied, TCR beta diversity correlated strongly with it. The study found more naive CD4+ cells and higher diversity in long-lived than aged donors.

The CDR3 loop spans 18 amino acids. Trimming at V came to 5 bases and at J to 1 base, leaving 16 bases not matched to a gene. Germline CDR1 is SGHTA and CDR2 is FQGTGA. Sequencing was performed on blood. This chain links TRBV7-3 with TRBJ2-7; 8 bases agree with TRBD2. This clonotype was sampled from a woman aged 25 to 45 in good health. Written as DNA, the CDR3 is TGTGCCAGCAGCCAAAGCCACGTAGCACTAGCGGATTCCTACGAGCAGTACTTC. It codes for CASSQSHVALADSYEQYF.